This T cell receptor (beta chain) stems from a study of cytomegalovirus exposure and HLA in healthy donors. It was with 60 Vbeta and 13 Jbeta primers that the PCR ran. Data came from immunoSEQ multiplex PCR; TCRdb stores just in-frame clones and leaves some out. The sample carries about 210,000 clones, 75% to 80% recorded once. Germline lookup yields CDR1 LGHNA and CDR2 YNFKEQ. V shed 0 bases, J shed 8 bases, and the junction held 8 bases outside the gene matches. The CDR3 has 16 residues. The chain employs TRBV4-2 and TRBJ2-3; TRBD1 agrees at 10 bases. The clonotype comes from a male donor in good health and CMV-seronegative. The specimen was PBMCs. The CDR3 protein is CASSQELGQGIGTQYF. In DNA form, the CDR3 reads TGTGCCAGCAGCCAAGAATTGGGACAGGGGATAGGTACGCAGTATTTT.